The text below deals with one TCR beta chain. The length of the CDR3 is 15 residues. The V segment lost 5 bases and the J segment 6 bases; nucleotides outside the gene matches: 11. Germline-derived CDR1 and CDR2 are SGHTA and FQGTGA. This specimen belongs to a study of blood T cell repertoires in COVID-19. Study at large: Sample material is recorded as cDNA or gDNA derived from T cells, B-cell-depleted T cells, or PBMCs.

As originally analysed: For nucleated cells, counts were estimated from reference gene primer amplification. Assay: immunoSEQ multiplex PCR; the TCRdb copy retains only in-frame clones and omits some. Clone size and V and J calls were adopted from that table, with D and trimming inferred from the DNA. The data show 30,000 to 35,000 clones, about 90% seen once. Specimen: peripheral blood. This sequence was found in a woman between 40 and 55 years old with active or convalescent COVID-19. The chain combines TRBV7-3 with TRBJ1-1; 8 nucleotides agree with TRBD1. The CDR3 here is CASSREAGGEPEAFF. The DNA of the CDR3 is TGTGCCAGCAGCCGGGAGGCAGGGGGCGAGCCTGAAGCTTTCTTT.